This T cell receptor beta chain emerged from a study of blood T cell repertoires in COVID-19. Study-level background: T cells, B-cell-depleted T cells, or PBMCs provided the cDNA or gDNA that served as material.

V lost 1 base and J 2 bases, leaving 13 bases between the germline ends. From germline, CDR1 is LGHNA and CDR2 YSLEER. The CDR3 has 16 residues. In the source study's methods: Using reference gene primer amplification, nucleated cell counts were estimated. Clones were read by immunoSEQ multiplex PCR, and TCRdb kept only the in-frame ones, dropping some. For V, J and clone size, that table is used; D and trimming come from the DNA. This sample has roughly 130,000 clones; about four fifths occur once, and the top ten carry 3% to 3.5%. The sequence was obtained from a woman older than 75 with acute or convalescent COVID-19. The sequencing input was peripheral blood. The genes are TRBV4-3 and TRBJ2-3; D perhaps matches TRBD2 (5 bases). The CDR3 coding sequence is TGCGCCAGCAGCCAAGCCCCGGGGTCCATCACAGATACGCAGTATTTT. As protein: CASSQAPGSITDTQYF.